The clone carrying this TCR beta chain was seen only a few times. The data belong to a study of blood T cell repertoires in COVID-19. About the research overall: The United States, Italy and Spain supplied acute and convalescent COVID-19 samples. The cDNA or gDNA used as material had been derived from T cells, B-cell-depleted T cells, or PBMCs.

In the authors' methods: Amplified reference gene primers provided the basis for estimating nucleated cell counts. The table came from immunoSEQ multiplex PCR; TCRdb's copy has only in-frame clones and leaves some out. D and trimming were read from the DNA, whereas the V and J calls and clone size are those reported in that table. The sample yields about 160,000 clones, approximately 80% seen once. CDR3 length: 16 amino acids. The V gene end was trimmed by 5 bases and the J gene end by 0 bases; junction bases not matched to a gene: 10. Germline CDR1 is LNHNV and CDR2 is YYDKDF (reference sequence). The receptor's source is a human donor in a cohort sampled during active COVID-19. The sample was peripheral blood. J is TRBJ2-7 and V is TRBV15; 7 nucleotides line up with TRBD2. The CDR3 nucleotides are TGTGCCACCAGCGCCGAGAGGGCGGGAGCCTCCTACGAGCAGTACTTC. This encodes CATSAERAGASYEQYF.